The 17 T cell receptor beta chains in this list originate from one sample, sequenced in a study of shared clonotypes between healthy human individuals. Profiling relied on immunoSEQ multiplex PCR, and the TCRdb table lists in-frame clones only, not all of them. Of about 2.5 million clones listed, 92% were seen once; the top ten hold 0.3% to 0.45%. Material for sequencing was naive CD4+ T cells from PBMCs. The subset was: CD45RA+ positively selected. The receptors originated from a man in his late teens or twenties in good health. Some clones in this sample may be carry-over from other donors' samples.

The V gene is TRBV2, the J gene TRBJ2-5; the match to TRBD2 covers 11 bases. CDR3 length: 14 residues. The J segment lost 4 bases and the V segment lost 7 bases, leaving 5 bases of the junction unmatched. Germline V lookup: CDR1 SNHLY, CDR2 FYNNEI. The CDR3 DNA reads as TGTGCCAGCACCGAACTAGCGGGAGTAGAGACCCAGTACTTC. This codes for CASTELAGVETQYF.

This clone occurred a few times. V gene TRBV18 combines with J gene TRBJ2-1; 7 bases align to TRBD2. The ends lost 3 bases at V and 8 bases at J; junction bases unmatched: 10. Germline V gives CDR1 KGHSH, CDR2 LQKENI. The CDR3 is made up of 15 amino acids. CDR3 sequence (DNA): TGTGCCAGCTCACCGTATCGGGAGGCCTCGGATGAGCAGTTCTTC. Translating it yields CASSPYREASDEQFF.

The chain couples TRBV11-2 to TRBJ2-5; 8 positions agree with TRBD1. TRBJ2-7 matches the DNA end more closely, so the J call is doubtful. The CDR3 is 15 residues long. Germline V gene data show CDR1 as SGHAT and CDR2 as FQNNGV. The chain's CDR3 is CASTNRPGGIDEQYF. For the CDR3, the DNA is TGTGCCAGCACCAACCGGCCAGGGGGCATCGACGAGCAGTACTTC.

The chain joins TRBV5-4 to TRBJ2-1, with TRBD2 matching over 10 bases. The V and J ends lost 2 bases and 3 bases, in that order; junction bases with no gene match: 5. The V gene's germline CDR1 is SGHNT and CDR2 YYREEE (reference sequence). This CDR3 comprises 16 residues. The CDR3, as DNA: TGTGCCAGCAGCTTAGCCCCTAGCGGGGGCTACAATGAGCAGTTCTTC. This translates into CASSLAPSGGYNEQFF. Full variable domain (rest looked up from reference TRBV5-4 and TRBJ2-1): ETGVTQSPTHLIKTRGQQVTLRCSSQSGHNTVSWYQQALGQGPQFIFQYYREEENGRGNFPPRFSGLQFPNYSSELNVNALELDDSALYLCASSLAPSGGYNEQFFGPGTRLTVL.

This chain joins TRBV9 and TRBJ1-5; D is undetermined. V shed 0 bases and J shed 6 bases, with 13 bases lying between them. Germline assignment: CDR1 SGDLS and CDR2 YYNGEE. The CDR3 spans 15 residues. CDR3 DNA: TGTGCCAGCAGCGTAGTAGGGCACCCGGGTCAGCCCCAGCATTTT. This gives the protein CASSVVGHPGQPQHF.

The chain is built from TRBV4-1 and TRBJ1-1, with TRBD1 as a possible D gene (6 bases). V lost 4 bases, J lost 0 bases, and 15 bases lay in between. CDR1 is MGHRA, CDR2 YSYEKL, per germline. The CDR3 contains 16 residues. In nucleotides, the CDR3 is TGCGCCAGCAGCCCCAGGACAGAAGTGATGAACACTGAAGCTTTCTTT. Translated: CASSPRTEVMNTEAFF.

This chain connects TRBV28 to TRBJ1-1; D might be TRBD1 (5 bases). V dropped 1 base and J dropped 1 base, with 16 bases sitting between them. Germline V CDR1 and CDR2: MDHEN, SYDVKM. The CDR3 loop spans 17 amino acids. The CDR3 nucleotides are TGTGCCAGCAGTTTATTCGGCCCGGGCAGGGAGAACACTGAAGCTTTCTTT. Protein product: CASSLFGPGRENTEAFF.

This rearrangement joins TRBV5-1 to TRBJ2-1; no firm D call. CDR1 is SGHRS and CDR2 is YFSETQ in the germline V gene. The CDR3 spans 12 residues. V lost 3 bases to trimming and J lost 7 bases, with 8 bases between them. The CDR3 DNA reads as TGCGCCAGCAGCTCTCCCTTAAATGAGCAGTTCTTC. Translated, it gives CASSSPLNEQFF.

The rearrangement uses TRBV25-1 and TRBJ2-7; TRBD1 is a possible D gene (5 bases). Germline CDR1 is MGHDK and CDR2 is SYGVNS. CDR3 size: 16 residues. Trimming stripped 1 base from V and 2 bases from J, with 15 bases between. The CDR3 reads CASSELSRALTYEQYF. The CDR3 region has the DNA TGTGCCAGCAGTGAATTGTCCAGGGCCCTAACCTACGAGCAGTACTTC.

This rearrangement joins TRBV19 to TRBJ2-7; maybe TRBD2 (5 bases). This CDR3 is built from 12 residues. With 6 bases removed from V and 4 bases from J, the gap between germline ends came to 10 bases. The germline V gene encodes CDR1 LNHDA and CDR2 SQIVND (reference sequence). The CDR3 protein is CASSRGIYEQYF. The CDR3 DNA is TGTGCCAGTAGCCGAGGGATTTACGAGCAGTACTTC.

The chain couples TRBV7-9 to TRBJ1-1; tentatively, D is TRBD1 (6 bases). Trimming took 0 bases from V and 2 from J, leaving 16 bases between them. The germline gives CDR1 SEHNR, CDR2 FQNEAQ (reference sequence). The CDR3 is 17 residues long. The CDR3 sequence: CASSLALRQGGNTEAFF. CDR3 nucleotides: TGTGCCAGCAGCTTAGCCCTCAGGCAAGGGGGAAACACTGAAGCTTTCTTT.

This clone was seen only once. This sequence joins TRBV6-6 and TRBJ2-1; TRBD1 matches at 8 bases. There are 16 residues in the CDR3. In germline, CDR1 is MNHNY, CDR2 SVGAGI (reference sequence). Germline trimming cut 6 bases from V and 0 bases from J; bases unmatched to any gene: 7. The DNA of the CDR3 is TGTGCCAGCAGAACCACAGGGGGGAGCTCCTACAATGAGCAGTTCTTC. Amino acids: CASRTTGGSSYNEQFF.

V usage is TRBV7-9 and J usage is TRBJ1-2; D is perhaps TRBD1 (6 bases). Germline CDR1 SEHNR, CDR2 FQNEAQ (reference sequence). Trimming shortened V by 2 bases and J by 0 bases, and 19 bases separated the two germline ends. The CDR3 loop spans 18 amino acids. The CDR3 is CASSLNPIGQRPNYGYTF. CDR3 DNA: TGTGCCAGCAGCTTAAACCCGATCGGACAGCGCCCTAACTATGGCTACACCTTC.

On this clone itself: Other DNA sequences from this sample encode an identical CDR3 as well. The chain is built from TRBV2 and TRBJ2-6; 7 bases map to TRBD1. This CDR3 region has 15 residues. The J segment lost 2 bases and the V segment lost 5 bases, leaving 3 bases of the junction unmatched. The germline V gene has CDR1 SNHLY and CDR2 FYNNEI. CDR3 DNA: TGTGCCAGCAGTCCCGACAGGGCTGGGGCCAACGTCCTGACTTTC. This gives the protein CASSPDRAGANVLTF.

The gene calls are TRBV11-3 and TRBJ1-5; possible D gene TRBD1, 6 bases. Per the germline V gene, CDR1 is SGHNT and CDR2 is YENEEA. CDR3 length: 17 residues. V dropped 4 bases and J dropped 3 bases, with 19 bases sitting between them. CDR3 in amino acids: CASSYRVKPLDNQPQHF. CDR3 coding DNA: TGTGCCAGCAGCTACAGGGTGAAGCCCCTCGACAATCAGCCCCAGCATTTT.

The chain links TRBV25-1 to TRBJ1-1; no firm D call. The CDR3 loop spans 16 amino acids. CDR1 is MGHDK, CDR2 SYGVNS, per germline. Between the trimmed V and J ends, which lost 2 bases and 6 bases, there was a span of 19 bases. CDR3 residues: CASSEKGYGDSAEAFF. The CDR3 nucleotides are TGTGCCAGCAGTGAAAAAGGGTACGGGGATAGCGCTGAAGCTTTCTTT.

The chain joins TRBV2 to TRBJ2-1; no clear D. This CDR3 is 12 amino acids long. Germline CDR1 reads SNHLY; CDR2 reads FYNNEI. Between the trimmed V and J ends, which lost 3 bases and 13 bases, there was a span of 13 bases. The DNA of the CDR3 is TGTGCCAGCAGTGACCGAACCGTTTATCAGTTCTTC. It encodes CASSDRTVYQFF. The entire variable domain, with the rest obtained from reference TRBV2 and TRBJ2-1, is as follows: EPEVTQTPSHQVTQMGQEVILRCVPISNHLYFYWYRQILGQKVEFLVSFYNNEISEKSEIFDDQFSVERPDGSNFTLKIRSTKLEDSAMYFCASSDRTVYQFFGPGTRLTVL.